Included here is one T cell receptor (beta chain) sequence, with context. Its specificity is not known. The CDR3 length is 15 residues. CDR1 and CDR2 from the germline V gene are SGHAT and FQDESV (reference sequence). Trimming took 5 bases from V and 2 from J; bases not matched to a gene: 4. The data originate from a study of cytomegalovirus exposure and HLA in healthy donors. Study-wide results and limits: TCR beta chain V- and J-gene trimming was linked, in a later analysis, to a missense variant in DCLRE1C. Donor immune exposure was known only as CMV serostatus.

In the PCR, 60 Vbeta and 13 Jbeta primers were used. Assay used: immunoSEQ multiplex PCR; TCRdb lists only in-frame clones, some missing. The table lists about 100,000 clones, around 83% of them singletons. The sequenced sample was PBMCs. The TCR was taken from a young woman in good health and CMV-seronegative. The rearrangement links TRBV11-1 to TRBJ2-2; TRBD2 aligns across 8 bases. CDR3 nucleotide sequence: TGTGCCAGCAGCCGTAGCGGGGTAAACACCGGGGAGCTGTTTTTT. Translated: CASSRSGVNTGELFF.